This record concerns one T cell receptor (beta chain) sequence. Unique molecular identifier tags were affixed to discrete cDNA molecules. A single record per CDR3 protein comes from TCRdb applying MiXCR to the 5' RACE reads. Among approximately 70,000 distinct CDR3 sequences listed, roughly an eighth were seen once. This sample is part of a study of early T cells in non-severe SARS-CoV-2 infection. About the study: It was bulk RNA from unsorted whole blood that was sequenced, and the chains were unpaired.

Trimming cost V 4 bases and J 0 bases, with 9 bases left between them. Germline V gene sequence: CDR1 LGHDT, CDR2 YNNKEL (reference sequence). The CDR3 covers 14 residues. The source is an adult who was a healthcare worker with PCR-confirmed SARS-CoV-2 infection or an uninfected control (not recorded which). The donor label of this sample is uncertain. The sequenced sample was whole blood, obtained at baseline. The chain carries TRBV3-1 and TRBJ1-2; no clear D gene. The CDR3 reads CASSPGFPNYGYTF. The CDR3 DNA is TGTGCCAGCAGCCCGGGGTTCCCTAACTATGGCTACACCTTC.